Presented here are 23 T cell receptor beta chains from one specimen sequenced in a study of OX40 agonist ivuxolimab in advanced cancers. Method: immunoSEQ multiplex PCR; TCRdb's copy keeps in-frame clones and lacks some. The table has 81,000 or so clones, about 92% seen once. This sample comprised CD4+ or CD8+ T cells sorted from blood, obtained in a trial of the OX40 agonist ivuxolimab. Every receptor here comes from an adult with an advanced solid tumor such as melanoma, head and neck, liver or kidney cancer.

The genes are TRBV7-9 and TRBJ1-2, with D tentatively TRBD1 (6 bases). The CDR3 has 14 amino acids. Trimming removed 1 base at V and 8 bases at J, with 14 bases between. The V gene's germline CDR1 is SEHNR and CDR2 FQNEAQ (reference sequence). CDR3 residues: CASSLVSAGAGYTF. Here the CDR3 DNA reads TGTGCCAGCAGCTTAGTTTCGGCAGGGGCCGGCTACACCTTC. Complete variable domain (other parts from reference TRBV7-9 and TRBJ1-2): DTGVSQNPRHKITKRGQNVTFRCDPISEHNRLYWYRQTLGQGPEFLTYFQNEAQLEKSRLLSDRFSAERPKGSFSTLEIQRTEQGDSAMYLCASSLVSAGAGYTFGSGTRLTVV.

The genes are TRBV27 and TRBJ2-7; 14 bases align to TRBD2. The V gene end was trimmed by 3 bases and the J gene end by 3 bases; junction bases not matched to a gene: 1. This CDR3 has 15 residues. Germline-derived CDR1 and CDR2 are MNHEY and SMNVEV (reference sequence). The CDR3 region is CASSLGLAGVYEQYF. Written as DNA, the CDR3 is TGTGCCAGCAGTTTGGGACTAGCGGGAGTCTACGAGCAGTACTTC.

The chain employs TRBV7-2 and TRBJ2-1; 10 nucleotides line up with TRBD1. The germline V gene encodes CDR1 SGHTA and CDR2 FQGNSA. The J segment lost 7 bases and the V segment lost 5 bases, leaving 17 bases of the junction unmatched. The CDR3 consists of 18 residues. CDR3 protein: CASSPERPGTGATNEQFF. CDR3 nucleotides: TGTGCCAGCAGCCCAGAGAGGCCGGGGACAGGGGCGACTAATGAGCAGTTCTTC. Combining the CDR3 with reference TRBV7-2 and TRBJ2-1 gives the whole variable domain GAGVSQSPSNKVTEKGKDVELRCDPISGHTALYWYRQSLGQGLEFLIYFQGNSAPDKSGLPSDRFSAERTGGSVSTLTIQRTQQEDSAVYLCASSPERPGTGATNEQFFGPGTRLTVL.

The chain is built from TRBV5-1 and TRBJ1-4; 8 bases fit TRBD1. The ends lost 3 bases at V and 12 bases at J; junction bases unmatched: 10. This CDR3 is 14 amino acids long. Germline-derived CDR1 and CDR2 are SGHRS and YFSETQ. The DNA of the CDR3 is TGCGCCAGCAGCTATGGACAGGGAATTTCGGAACTGTTTTTT. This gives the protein CASSYGQGISELFF. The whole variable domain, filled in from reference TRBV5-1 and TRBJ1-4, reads KAGVTQTPRYLIKTRGQQVTLSCSPISGHRSVSWYQQTPGQGLQFLFEYFSETQRNKGNFPGRFSGRQFSNSRSEMNVSTLELGDSALYLCASSYGQGISELFFGSGTQLSVL.

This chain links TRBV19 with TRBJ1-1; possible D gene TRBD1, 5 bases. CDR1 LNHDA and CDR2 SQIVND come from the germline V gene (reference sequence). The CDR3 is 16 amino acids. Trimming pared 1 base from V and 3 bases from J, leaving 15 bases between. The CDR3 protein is CASSIGGEVWYTEAFF. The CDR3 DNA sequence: TGTGCCAGTAGTATAGGAGGGGAGGTTTGGTACACTGAAGCTTTCTTT.

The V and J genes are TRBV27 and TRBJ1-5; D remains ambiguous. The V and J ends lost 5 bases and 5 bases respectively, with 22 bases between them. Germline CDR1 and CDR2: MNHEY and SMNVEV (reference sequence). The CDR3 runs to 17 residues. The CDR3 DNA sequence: TGTGCCAGCAGTGCCTACGGGTCCGACACAAACGATCAGCCCCAGCATTTT. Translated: CASSAYGSDTNDQPQHF.

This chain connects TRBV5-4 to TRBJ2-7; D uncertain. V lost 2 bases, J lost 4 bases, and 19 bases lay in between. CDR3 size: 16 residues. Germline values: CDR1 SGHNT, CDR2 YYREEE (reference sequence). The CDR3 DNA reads TGTGCCAGCAGCTTAGTCTTTGAGGCGCTCAAGTACGAGCAGTACTTC. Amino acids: CASSLVFEALKYEQYF.

The CDR3 sequence: CASSEVALQGGEQFF. The CDR3 nucleotides are TGTGCCAGCAGTGAAGTAGCCCTCCAGGGTGGTGAGCAGTTCTTC. The chain has TRBV6-1 and TRBJ2-1; D possibly corresponds to TRBD1 (5 bases). V dropped 1 base and J dropped 9 bases, with 16 bases sitting between them. Germline assignment: CDR1 MNHNS and CDR2 SASEGT. This CDR3 spans 15 amino acids.

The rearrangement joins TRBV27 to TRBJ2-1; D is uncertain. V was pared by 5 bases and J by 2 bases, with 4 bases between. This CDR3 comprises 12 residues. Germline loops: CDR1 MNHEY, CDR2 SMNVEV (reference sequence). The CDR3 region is CASSDPYNEQFF. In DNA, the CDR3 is TGTGCCAGCAGTGACCCCTACAATGAGCAGTTCTTC.

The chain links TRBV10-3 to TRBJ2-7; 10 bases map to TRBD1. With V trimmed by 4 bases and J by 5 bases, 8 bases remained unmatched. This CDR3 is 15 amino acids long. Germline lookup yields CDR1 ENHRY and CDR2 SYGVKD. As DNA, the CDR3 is TGTGCCATCAGTGTGATAGGGGACAGGGGAAACGAGCAGTACTTC. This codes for CAISVIGDRGNEQYF.

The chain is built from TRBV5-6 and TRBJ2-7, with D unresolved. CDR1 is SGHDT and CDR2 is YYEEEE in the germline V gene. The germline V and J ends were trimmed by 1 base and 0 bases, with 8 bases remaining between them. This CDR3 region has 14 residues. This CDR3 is CASSLWPSSYEQYF. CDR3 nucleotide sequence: TGTGCCAGCAGCTTGTGGCCCAGCTCCTACGAGCAGTACTTC.

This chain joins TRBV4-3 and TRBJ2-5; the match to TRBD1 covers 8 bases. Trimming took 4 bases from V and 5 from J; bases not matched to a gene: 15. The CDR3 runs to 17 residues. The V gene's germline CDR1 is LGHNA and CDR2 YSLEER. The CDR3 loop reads CASSPRGGQGAFETQYF. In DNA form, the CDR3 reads TGCGCCAGCAGCCCTCGAGGGGGGCAGGGGGCTTTTGAGACCCAGTACTTC.

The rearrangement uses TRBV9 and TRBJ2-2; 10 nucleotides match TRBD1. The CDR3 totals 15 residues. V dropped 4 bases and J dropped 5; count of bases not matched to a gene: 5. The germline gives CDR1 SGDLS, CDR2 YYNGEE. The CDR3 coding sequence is TGTGCCAGCAGCTTCCGGACAGGGGGTACCGGGGAGCTGTTTTTT. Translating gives CASSFRTGGTGELFF.

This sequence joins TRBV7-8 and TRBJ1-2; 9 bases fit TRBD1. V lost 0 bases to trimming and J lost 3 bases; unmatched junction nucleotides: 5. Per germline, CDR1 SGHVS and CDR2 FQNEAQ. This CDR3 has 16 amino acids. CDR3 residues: CASSLARTGEDYGYTF. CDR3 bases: TGTGCCAGCAGCTTAGCAAGGACAGGGGAGGACTATGGCTACACCTTC.

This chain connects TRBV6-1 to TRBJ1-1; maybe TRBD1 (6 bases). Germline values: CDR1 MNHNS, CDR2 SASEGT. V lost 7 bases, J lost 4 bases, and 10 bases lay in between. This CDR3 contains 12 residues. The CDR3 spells CASIHRATEAFF. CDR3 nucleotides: TGTGCCAGCATTCACAGGGCCACTGAAGCTTTCTTT.

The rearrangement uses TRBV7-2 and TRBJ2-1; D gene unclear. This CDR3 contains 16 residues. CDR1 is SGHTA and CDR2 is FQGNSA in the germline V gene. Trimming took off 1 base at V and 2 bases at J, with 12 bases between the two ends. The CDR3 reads CASSLESVEPYNEQFF. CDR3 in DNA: TGTGCCAGCAGCTTAGAAAGTGTTGAGCCCTACAATGAGCAGTTCTTC. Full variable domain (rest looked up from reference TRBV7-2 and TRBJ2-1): GAGVSQSPSNKVTEKGKDVELRCDPISGHTALYWYRQSLGQGLEFLIYFQGNSAPDKSGLPSDRFSAERTGGSVSTLTIQRTQQEDSAVYLCASSLESVEPYNEQFFGPGTRLTVL.

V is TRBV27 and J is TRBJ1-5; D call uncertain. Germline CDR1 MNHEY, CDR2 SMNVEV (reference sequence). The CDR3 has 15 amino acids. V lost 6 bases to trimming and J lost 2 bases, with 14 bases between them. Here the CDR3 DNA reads TGTGCCAGCAGCCTCAGACGGGATGGCAATCAGCCCCAGCATTTT. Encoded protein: CASSLRRDGNQPQHF.

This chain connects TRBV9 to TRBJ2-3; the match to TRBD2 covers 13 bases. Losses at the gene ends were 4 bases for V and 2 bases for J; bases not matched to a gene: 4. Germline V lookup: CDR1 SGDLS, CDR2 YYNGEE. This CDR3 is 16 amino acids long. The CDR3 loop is CASSMTSGGFTDTQYF. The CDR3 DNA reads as TGTGCCAGCAGCATGACTAGCGGGGGGTTCACAGATACGCAGTATTTT. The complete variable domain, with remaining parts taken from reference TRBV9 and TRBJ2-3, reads DSGVTQTPKHLITATGQRVTLRCSPRSGDLSVYWYQQSLDQGLQFLIQYYNGEERAKGNILERFSAQQFPDLHSELNLSSLELGDSALYFCASSMTSGGFTDTQYFGPGTRLTVL.

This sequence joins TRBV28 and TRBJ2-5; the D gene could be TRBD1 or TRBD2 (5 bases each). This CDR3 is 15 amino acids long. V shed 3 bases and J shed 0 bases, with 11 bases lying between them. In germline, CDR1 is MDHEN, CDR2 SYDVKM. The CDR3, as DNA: TGTGCCAGCAGTTTGGGGGAGTCGTACCAAGAGACCCAGTACTTC. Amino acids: CASSLGESYQETQYF.

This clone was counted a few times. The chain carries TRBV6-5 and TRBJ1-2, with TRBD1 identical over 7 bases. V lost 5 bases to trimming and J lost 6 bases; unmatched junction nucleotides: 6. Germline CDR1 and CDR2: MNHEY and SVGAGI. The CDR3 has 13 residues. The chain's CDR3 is CASSADRADGYTF. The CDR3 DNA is TGTGCCAGCAGTGCCGACAGGGCCGATGGCTACACCTTC.

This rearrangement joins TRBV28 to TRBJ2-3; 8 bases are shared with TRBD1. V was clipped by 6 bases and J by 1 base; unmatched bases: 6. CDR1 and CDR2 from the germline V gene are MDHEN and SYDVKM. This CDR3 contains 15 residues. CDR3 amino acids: CASRARTGRTDTQYF. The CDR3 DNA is TGTGCCAGCAGGGCCCGGACAGGGCGCACAGATACGCAGTATTTT.

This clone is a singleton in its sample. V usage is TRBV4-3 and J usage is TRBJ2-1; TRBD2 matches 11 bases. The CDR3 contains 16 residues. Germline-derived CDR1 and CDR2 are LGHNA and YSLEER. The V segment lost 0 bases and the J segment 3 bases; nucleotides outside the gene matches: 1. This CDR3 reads CASSQDGTSGYNEQFF. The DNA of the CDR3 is TGCGCCAGCAGCCAAGATGGGACTAGCGGCTACAATGAGCAGTTCTTC.

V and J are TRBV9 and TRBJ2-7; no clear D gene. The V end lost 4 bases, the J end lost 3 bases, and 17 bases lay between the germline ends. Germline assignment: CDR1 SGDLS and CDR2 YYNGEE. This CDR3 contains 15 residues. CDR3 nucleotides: TGTGCCAGCAGCCCCTCCCAGAGGCCAGACTACGAGCAGTACTTC. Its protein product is CASSPSQRPDYEQYF.